A single sample is the source of the 32 T cell receptor beta chains below, sequenced in a study of OX40 agonist ivuxolimab in advanced cancers. Using immunoSEQ multiplex PCR, the repertoire was profiled, and TCRdb retains in-frame clones only, with some absent. The sample yields 70,000 or so clones, around 90% seen once. This material consisted of CD4+ or CD8+ T cells sorted from blood, taken in a trial of the OX40 agonist ivuxolimab. The receptor set was obtained from an adult with an advanced solid tumor such as melanoma, head and neck, liver or kidney cancer.

The chain carries TRBV27 and TRBJ2-3; a weak D match, TRBD2 (7 bases). Germline V CDR1 and CDR2: MNHEY, SMNVEV (reference sequence). Trimming removed 4 bases from V and 2 bases from J, with 13 bases in between. This CDR3 has 15 residues. As DNA, the CDR3 is TGTGCCAGCAGTTCGGACCGGGGGGCCACAGATACGCAGTATTTT. Translating it yields CASSSDRGATDTQYF.

The rearrangement uses TRBV19 and TRBJ2-3; D is tentatively TRBD1 or TRBD2 (6 bases each). The V gene lost 2 bases and the J gene lost 3 bases, with 9 bases spanning the gap. Germline CDR1 is LNHDA and CDR2 is SQIVND (reference sequence). The CDR3 has 14 residues. The CDR3 sequence: CASSIWGATDTQYF. In DNA, the CDR3 is TGTGCCAGTAGTATATGGGGGGCAACAGATACGCAGTATTTT.

CDR3 bases: TGCGCCAGCGGCCCAGCCCCCAATCAGCCCCAGCATTTT. This gives the protein CASGPAPNQPQHF. The chain combines TRBV5-1 with TRBJ1-5, with no clear D. Trimming removed 7 bases from V and 3 bases from J, with 11 bases in between. This CDR3 is built from 13 residues. Germline CDR1 reads SGHRS; CDR2 reads YFSETQ.

The V gene is TRBV18, the J gene TRBJ2-7; the D is unclear. Germline values: CDR1 KGHSH, CDR2 LQKENI. The CDR3 runs 14 residues. The V end was cut by 5 bases, the J end by 2 bases, with 13 bases between. The CDR3 region has the DNA TGTGCCAGCTCAGTATCCGGGCCCCCCTACGAGCAGTACTTC. Its protein product is CASSVSGPPYEQYF.

This clone was seen only a few times. This chain links TRBV7-2 with TRBJ1-5; D unresolved. This CDR3 is 13 amino acids long. Looked up from germline, CDR1 is SGHTA and CDR2 is FQGNSA. The germline V and J ends were trimmed by 4 bases and 7 bases, with 11 bases remaining between them. CDR3 protein: CASSSGKGQPQHF. The CDR3 DNA is TGTGCCAGCAGCTCTGGGAAGGGACAGCCCCAGCATTTT.

The genes are TRBV9 and TRBJ2-1; 12 bases map to TRBD2. Unmatched junction bases numbered 7, after V lost 3 bases and J lost 9 bases. The CDR3 is 15 residues long. Germline CDR1 SGDLS, CDR2 YYNGEE. Here the CDR3 DNA reads TGTGCCAGCAGCGGGGCTAGCGGGAGGGCCGTTGAGCAGTTCTTC. Protein sequence: CASSGASGRAVEQFF.

The V gene is TRBV19, the J gene TRBJ1-1; D may be TRBD1 (6 bases). Germline V lookup: CDR1 LNHDA, CDR2 SQIVND (reference sequence). This CDR3 has 16 amino acids. The CDR3 region is CAVKRGAVSLGTEAFF. The CDR3 nucleotides read TGTGCAGTTAAGAGGGGGGCAGTCTCTTTGGGCACTGAAGCTTTCTTT.

The V gene is TRBV6-6, the J gene TRBJ1-5; 9 bases align to TRBD1. Germline V gene sequence: CDR1 MNHNY, CDR2 SVGAGI (reference sequence). Unmatched junction bases numbered 6, after V lost 4 bases and J lost 5 bases. The CDR3 has 15 amino acids. The CDR3 sequence is CASSSRQGGDQPQHF. CDR3 DNA sequence: TGTGCCAGCAGTTCGCGACAGGGGGGCGATCAGCCCCAGCATTTT.

The rearrangement uses TRBV11-2 and TRBJ1-4; D is perhaps TRBD1 (6 bases). CDR3 length: 14 amino acids. V lost 5 bases and J 7 bases, leaving 14 bases between the germline ends. Germline values: CDR1 SGHAT, CDR2 FQNNGV. The CDR3 sequence: CASSRDRRSEKLFF. Here the CDR3 DNA reads TGTGCCAGCAGCCGCGACAGGCGAAGTGAAAAACTGTTTTTT. The full variable domain, in which reference TRBV11-2 and TRBJ1-4 provide the parts outside the CDR3, is EAGVAQSPRYKIIEKRQSVAFWCNPISGHATLYWYQQILGQGPKLLIQFQNNGVVDDSQLPKDRFSAERLKGVDSTLKIQPAKLEDSAVYLCASSRDRRSEKLFFGSGTQLSVL.

The genes are TRBV7-9 and TRBJ2-3; 9 bases match TRBD2. Germline-derived CDR1 and CDR2 are SEHNR and FQNEAQ (reference sequence). The CDR3 sequence is 18 residues long. J gave up 0 bases and V 3 bases, and 10 bases lay outside the gene matches. The CDR3 sequence is CASSLGLTSGESTDTQYF. The CDR3 DNA reads TGTGCCAGCAGCTTGGGGTTGACTAGCGGAGAGAGCACAGATACGCAGTATTTT.

This sequence joins TRBV5-5 and TRBJ1-3; weak D call: TRBD1 (6 bases). Germline CDR1 SGHKS, CDR2 YYEKEE (reference sequence). Trimming removed 1 base from V and 0 bases from J, with 11 bases in between. CDR3 size: 16 residues. CDR3 in amino acids: CASSLPGQISGNTIYF. The CDR3 DNA sequence: TGTGCCAGCAGCTTGCCCGGACAGATCTCTGGAAACACCATATATTTT.

As DNA, the CDR3 is TGTGCCAGCAGTTATGGGACAGATAATCAGCCCCAGCATTTT. As protein: CASSYGTDNQPQHF. This sequence joins TRBV28 and TRBJ1-5; 7 bases fit TRBD1. CDR1 and CDR2 (germline): MDHEN, SYDVKM. The CDR3 is 14 residues long. V lost 4 bases to trimming and J lost 4 bases; unmatched junction nucleotides: 4.

V usage is TRBV5-5 and J usage is TRBJ1-5; 7 bases map to TRBD1. V was clipped by 4 bases and J by 4 bases; unmatched bases: 11. This CDR3 is built from 16 residues. CDR1 is SGHKS, CDR2 YYEKEE, per germline (reference sequence). The CDR3 region has the DNA TGTGCCAGCAGCGTCTCGGTGAGGGGGCATAATCAGCCCCAGCATTTT. Translation: CASSVSVRGHNQPQHF.

The chain is built from TRBV5-1 and TRBJ2-6; D remains unclear. This CDR3 spans 16 amino acids. Trimming left V 4 bases short and J 0 bases short, with 11 bases between. Germline lookup yields CDR1 SGHRS and CDR2 YFSETQ. DNA of the CDR3: TGCGCCAGCAGCACCTCCCAATTCTCTGGGGCCAACGTCCTGACTTTC. Protein sequence: CASSTSQFSGANVLTF.

This clone was detected only once. The chain combines TRBV10-3 with TRBJ2-7, with a tentative D call TRBD1 (5 bases). V lost 2 bases, J lost 6 bases, and 14 bases lay in between. Germline-derived CDR1 and CDR2 are ENHRY and SYGVKD. The CDR3 is 14 amino acids. CDR3 in amino acids: CAISERAGSGEQYF. The CDR3 DNA reads as TGTGCCATCAGTGAGAGGGCAGGGTCGGGCGAGCAGTACTTC.

This clone was detected only once. The chain has TRBV25-1 and TRBJ1-6, with unresolved D. The V and J ends lost 1 base and 0 bases respectively, with 10 bases between them. The CDR3 sequence is 17 residues long. Germline V CDR1 and CDR2: MGHDK, SYGVNS. This chain's CDR3 is CASSEFGTTSYNSPLHF. The CDR3 bases are TGTGCCAGCAGTGAATTCGGCACAACCTCCTATAATTCACCCCTCCACTTT.

The chain links TRBV4-1 to TRBJ2-7, with D maybe TRBD2 (5 bases). CDR3 length: 14 residues. Germline-derived CDR1 and CDR2 are MGHRA and YSYEKL. Trimming pared 6 bases from V and 6 bases from J, leaving 18 bases between. The CDR3 DNA follows: TGCGCCAGCAGTAGGGTCCGCGGAGGCCGCGAGCAGTACTTC. As protein: CASSRVRGGREQYF.

This clone was detected once. V usage is TRBV5-1 and J usage is TRBJ1-4; D might be TRBD1 (6 bases). CDR1 and CDR2 (germline): SGHRS, YFSETQ. V lost 1 base and J lost 3, with 10 bases in between. CDR3 length: 15 residues. Written as DNA, the CDR3 is TGCGCCAGCAGCTTGCAGGGGCCTCCTAATGAAAAACTGTTTTTT. Its translation: CASSLQGPPNEKLFF.

V and J are TRBV6-5 and TRBJ2-7; TRBD1 aligns across 12 bases. The CDR3 consists of 15 residues. With V trimmed by 6 bases and J by 6 bases, 9 bases remained unmatched. The germline V gene has CDR1 MNHEY and CDR2 SVGAGI. The CDR3 reads CASRTTGTGGLEQYF. The DNA of the CDR3 is TGTGCCAGCAGAACTACCGGGACAGGGGGCCTCGAGCAGTACTTC.

The chain uses TRBV6-1 and TRBJ1-5, with 7 bases aligning to TRBD1. The germline V gene has CDR1 MNHNS and CDR2 SASEGT. J lost 4 bases, V lost 2 bases, and 20 bases had no gene match. This CDR3 spans 20 amino acids. The CDR3 protein is CASSERVGRGRVSPNQPQHF. The CDR3 coding sequence is TGTGCCAGCAGTGAAAGGGTAGGGAGGGGGCGCGTGTCCCCTAATCAGCCCCAGCATTTT.

This clone was recorded once. The genes are TRBV11-3 and TRBJ1-3, with a weak D call TRBD1 (6 bases). The CDR3 totals 15 residues. The ends were cut back, 5 bases at V and 0 bases at J, with 11 bases in the middle. The V gene's germline CDR1 is SGHNT and CDR2 YENEEA. The CDR3 protein is CASSGGPSSGNTIYF. The CDR3 DNA follows: TGTGCCAGCAGCGGGGGGCCGAGCTCTGGAAACACCATATATTTT.

The chain uses TRBV7-7 and TRBJ1-1; perhaps TRBD1 as D (6 bases). This CDR3 spans 13 amino acids. The germline CDR1 and CDR2 sequences are SSHAT and FNYEAQ (reference sequence). V lost 5 bases to trimming and J lost 1 base, with 8 bases between them. CDR3 nucleotide sequence: TGTGCCAGCAGCCGGGACAAGAACACTGAAGCTTTCTTT. Translated, it gives CASSRDKNTEAFF.

The chain joins TRBV7-9 to TRBJ2-5; D gene ambiguous. Germline V lookup: CDR1 SEHNR, CDR2 FQNEAQ (reference sequence). This CDR3 has 12 amino acids. V dropped 0 bases and J dropped 6 bases, with 5 bases sitting between them. CDR3 sequence reads: CASSLAEKTQYF. The CDR3 DNA sequence: TGTGCCAGCAGCTTAGCAGAGAAGACCCAGTACTTC.

The chain recombines TRBV6-1 with TRBJ1-2, with D hard to call. Trimming left V 4 bases short and J 6 bases short, with 15 bases between. The CDR3 is 14 residues long. Germline V gene data show CDR1 as MNHNS and CDR2 as SASEGT. The CDR3 region has the DNA TGTGCCAGCAGTGCCCTTCTGGGTGGAGATGGCTACACCTTC. Translating it yields CASSALLGGDGYTF.

The chain couples TRBV19 to TRBJ2-3, with TRBD2 matching over 12 bases. Germline-derived CDR1 and CDR2 are LNHDA and SQIVND (reference sequence). The CDR3 has 16 residues. The ends lost 4 bases at V and 1 base at J; junction bases unmatched: 3. The DNA for the CDR3 is TGTGCCAGTAGTAACCGACTAGCGGGGGGCACAGATACGCAGTATTTT. It is translated as CASSNRLAGGTDTQYF.

The rearrangement uses TRBV5-8 and TRBJ2-6, with D perhaps TRBD1 or TRBD2 (5 bases each). Per germline, CDR1 SGHTS and CDR2 YDEGEE. Trimming left V 1 base short and J 10 bases short, with 12 bases between. This CDR3 has 14 residues. The CDR3 sequence: CASSLRGRSNVLTF. The CDR3 nucleotides read TGTGCCAGCAGCTTGAGGGGACGGTCGAACGTCCTGACTTTC.

J is TRBJ1-4 and V is TRBV6-9, with no clear D. The CDR3 loop spans 16 amino acids. Trimming left V 4 bases short and J 4 bases short, with 16 bases between. Per germline, CDR1 MNHGY and CDR2 SVAAGI. In DNA form, the CDR3 reads TGTGCCAGCAGTTCGAGGGCCCCGACTCTTAATGAAAAACTGTTTTTT. Protein product: CASSSRAPTLNEKLFF.

This clone was detected a few times. DNA for the CDR3: TGTGCCAGCAGTGCGGACAGGGGTGGCTACACCTTC. Its translation is CASSADRGGYTF. The gene calls are TRBV2 and TRBJ1-2; 9 bases line up with TRBD1. CDR1 is SNHLY, CDR2 FYNNEI, per germline. The junction had 1 base not matched to a gene; V was cut back by 4 bases and J by 7 bases. The CDR3 has 12 amino acids.

The chain couples TRBV11-2 to TRBJ2-1; TRBD2 matches 7 bases. Germline V lookup: CDR1 SGHAT, CDR2 FQNNGV. This CDR3 has 15 amino acids. Trimming cost V 5 bases and J 1 base; bases outside gene matches: 5. The CDR3 protein is CASSGRLASYNEQFF. The CDR3 DNA sequence: TGTGCCAGCAGCGGCAGACTAGCTTCCTACAATGAGCAGTTCTTC.

The rearrangement joins TRBV11-3 to TRBJ2-1; TRBD2 matches 8 bases. This CDR3 has 14 amino acids. Germline V lookup: CDR1 SGHNT, CDR2 YENEEA. After removal of 1 base from V and 10 bases from J, the junction contained 6 bases not matched to a gene. As DNA, the CDR3 is TGTGCCAGCAGCTTAGGGTTGGCTAGCGGGGAGCAGTTCTTC. Translation gives CASSLGLASGEQFF.

This chain links TRBV7-2 with TRBJ1-2; D remains unclear. CDR1 and CDR2 (germline): SGHTA, FQGNSA. Trimming pared 5 bases from V and 4 bases from J, leaving 17 bases between. The CDR3 is made up of 15 amino acids. The chain's CDR3 is CASSTSVQSLYGYTF. In DNA, the CDR3 is TGTGCCAGCAGCACATCAGTCCAGAGCCTCTATGGCTACACCTTC.

The J gene is TRBJ2-1, the V gene TRBV6-5, with D perhaps matching TRBD2 (6 bases). From germline, CDR1 is MNHEY and CDR2 SVGAGI. The ends were cut back, 5 bases at V and 9 bases at J, with 17 bases in the middle. The CDR3 has 14 residues. CDR3 in amino acids: CASSGGGAGSEQFF. As DNA, the CDR3 is TGTGCCAGCAGTGGGGGTGGTGCGGGGAGTGAGCAGTTCTTC.